This TCR beta chain was documented in a study of blood T cell repertoires in COVID-19. In the study overall: Samples came from the United States, Italy and Spain, spanning acute and convalescent COVID-19.

CDR3 size: 12 residues. Germline V CDR1 and CDR2: MNHEY, SMNVEV (reference sequence). V was cut by 6 bases and J by 1 base, with 6 bases left in between. Sequenced by immunoSEQ multiplex PCR; TCRdb stores in-frame clones only, minus some. The table shows under 50,000 clones, with approximately 90% occurring only once. This TCR came from a man aged 50 to 60 with active COVID-19. Sequencing input: peripheral blood. The chain recombines TRBV27 with TRBJ1-2; D is uncertain. The CDR3 protein is CASRSLNYGYTF. The CDR3, as DNA: TGTGCCAGCAGGTCCCTTAACTATGGCTACACCTTC.